The entry below describes one T cell receptor (beta chain). Antigen specificity is unknown. These data come from a study of long-term antiretroviral therapy in people with HIV. Regarding the study as a whole: Transplant-donor-level diversity was not reached after ART, though diversity increased.

The assay used was immunoSEQ (version v3.0), run at survey level. Some clones are missing from TCRdb's copy, which holds only in-frame ones; the method was immunoSEQ multiplex PCR. The sample includes tens of thousands of clones, roughly 88% of them seen just once. Specimens held about 0.95-10 million cryopreserved PBMC prior to DNA extraction. The CDR3 contains 16 residues. V was trimmed by 2 bases and J by 5 bases, leaving 16 bases between them. Germline V gene lookup returns CDR1 SEHNR and CDR2 FQNEAQ (reference sequence). This sequence joins TRBV7-9 and TRBJ2-1; D is perhaps TRBD1 (6 bases). This clonotype was sampled from a man aged 50 to 60 with HIV. Sequenced material: unsorted PBMCs, taken 3 years after starting antiretroviral therapy. The CDR3 region has the DNA TGTGCCAGCAGCTTATGGGCCGGGACATTCGACAATGAGCAGTTCTTC. It codes for CASSLWAGTFDNEQFF.